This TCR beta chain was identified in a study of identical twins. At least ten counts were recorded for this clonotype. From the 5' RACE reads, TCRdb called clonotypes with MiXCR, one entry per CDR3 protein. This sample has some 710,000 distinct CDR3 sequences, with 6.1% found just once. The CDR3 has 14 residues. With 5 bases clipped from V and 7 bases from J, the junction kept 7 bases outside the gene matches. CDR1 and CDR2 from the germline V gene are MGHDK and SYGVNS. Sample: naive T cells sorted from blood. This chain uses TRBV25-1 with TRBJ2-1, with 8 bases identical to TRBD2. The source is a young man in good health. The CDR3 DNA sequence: TGTGCCAGCAGTAGAGCGGGAGAGAATAATGAGCAGTTCTTC. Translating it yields CASSRAGENNEQFF.